A single sample is the source of the 19 T cell receptor beta chains below, sequenced in a study of spatial heterogeneity in lung cancer. A single record per CDR3 protein comes from TCRdb applying MiXCR to the 5' RACE reads. The table shows 35,000 to 55,000 distinct CDR3 sequences, with roughly an eighth occurring only once. The time point was: sample taken at primary tumor resection. Sample: PBMCs, taken at surgery. These receptors were collected from a male donor with early-stage non-small cell lung cancer.

The V and J genes are TRBV7-2 and TRBJ1-1, with D possibly TRBD1 on 5 matching bases. The V end was cut by 3 bases, the J end by 5 bases, with 13 bases between. The CDR3 runs 14 residues. Germline V CDR1 and CDR2: SGHTA, FQGNSA. CDR3 bases: TGTGCCAGCAGCTTTTTGCAGGGCGGAACTGAAGCTTTCTTT. This codes for CASSFLQGGTEAFF.

This clonotype was recorded many times. The chain has TRBV28 and TRBJ2-3, with D perhaps matching TRBD2 (6 bases). Germline CDR1 reads MDHEN; CDR2 reads SYDVKM. The V gene lost 3 bases and the J gene lost 3 bases, with 10 bases spanning the gap. This CDR3 contains 14 residues. The CDR3 sequence is CASSLGGITDTQYF. The CDR3 region has the DNA TGTGCCAGCAGTTTGGGCGGGATAACAGATACGCAGTATTTT.

The chain uses TRBV6-5 and TRBJ2-1, with a possible D match to TRBD1 (5 bases). The CDR3 runs to 16 residues. CDR1 and CDR2 from the germline V gene are MNHEY and SVGAGI. Deletions cut 0 bases from V and 5 bases from J, with 14 bases between. CDR3 sequence reads: CASSYSKRTGHNEQFF. The CDR3 DNA reads as TGTGCCAGCAGTTACTCGAAACGTACAGGCCACAATGAGCAGTTCTTC.

The sample holds a few counts of this clonotype. The chain joins TRBV29-1 to TRBJ1-4; possible D gene TRBD1, 5 bases. CDR3 size: 15 residues. Germline V gene data show CDR1 as SQVTM and CDR2 as ANQGSEA. Deletions cut 4 bases from V and 7 bases from J, with 19 bases between. CDR3 loop: CSVVGEYLGGEKLFF. The CDR3 region has the DNA TGCAGCGTTGTAGGGGAATATTTGGGCGGTGAAAAACTGTTTTTT.

This clonotype was seen repeatedly, ten times or more. J is TRBJ2-4 and V is TRBV5-1; tentatively, D is TRBD1 or TRBD2 (5 bases each). The V and J ends lost 7 bases and 6 bases respectively, with 17 bases between them. CDR3 length: 14 amino acids. CDR1 and CDR2 (germline): SGHRS, YFSETQ. The CDR3 DNA is TGCGCCAGCCGAGTAGAGGGGTGGACAAACATTCAGTACTTC. This translates into CASRVEGWTNIQYF. The variable domain in full, completed from reference TRBV5-1 and TRBJ2-4, reads KAGVTQTPRYLIKTRGQQVTLSCSPISGHRSVSWYQQTPGQGLQFLFEYFSETQRNKGNFPGRFSGRQFSNSRSEMNVSTLELGDSALYLCASRVEGWTNIQYFGAGTRLSVL.

This clonotype was recorded at least ten times. The rearrangement links TRBV20-1 to TRBJ2-7, with D perhaps matching TRBD1 or TRBD2 (5 bases each). Deletions cut 4 bases from V and 4 bases from J, with 17 bases between. From germline, CDR1 is DFQATT and CDR2 SNEGSKA (reference sequence). This CDR3 contains 14 residues. CDR3 coding DNA: TGCAGTGCTAAGAGGGTCCCTGGGGGATACGAGCAGTACTTC. Encoded protein: CSAKRVPGGYEQYF.

The table lists this clonotype with a few counts. V usage is TRBV6-2 or TRBV6-3 and J usage is TRBJ2-1; TRBD2 matches at 8 bases. This CDR3 contains 15 residues. Germline loops: CDR1 MNHEY, CDR2 SVGEGT. J gave up 4 bases and V 2 bases, and 4 bases lay outside the gene matches. CDR3 residues: CASSYLSGSYNEQFF. Here the CDR3 DNA reads TGTGCCAGCAGTTACCTCAGCGGGAGTTACAATGAGCAGTTCTTC.

A few counts support this clonotype. The chain employs TRBV18 and TRBJ1-6; the D is unclear. Germline lookup yields CDR1 KGHSH and CDR2 LQKENI. The CDR3 is made up of 13 amino acids. V gave up 2 bases and J gave up 6 bases, with 5 bases separating them. The CDR3 DNA sequence: TGTGCCAGCTCACCAGATACTAATTCACCCCTCCACTTT. It translates to CASSPDTNSPLHF.

This clonotype was detected a few times. V and J are TRBV12-3 or TRBV12-4 and TRBJ1-5; 7 bases are shared with TRBD1. The V segment lost 6 bases and the J segment 9 bases; nucleotides outside the gene matches: 8. The CDR3 is 13 residues long. CDR3 DNA sequence: TGTGCCAGCAGCGAGGTGGGACAGCCGCCCCAGCATTTT. Amino acids: CASSEVGQPPQHF.

A few counts support this clonotype. V usage is TRBV4-2 and J usage is TRBJ1-6, with 10 positions matching TRBD1. Germline V gives CDR1 LGHNA, CDR2 YNFKEQ. This CDR3 contains 16 residues. Trimming at V came to 5 bases and at J to 3 bases, leaving 4 bases not matched to a gene. The CDR3 coding sequence is TGTGCCAGCAGCGACAGGGGGCTGCGCTATAATTCACCCCTCCACTTT. Translating it yields CASSDRGLRYNSPLHF.

This CDR3 is CASSEGRHLQETQYF. CDR3 sequence (DNA): TGTGCCAGCAGTGAAGGTAGACACTTGCAAGAGACCCAGTACTTC. The chain has TRBV25-1 and TRBJ2-5; no definite D call. This CDR3 has 15 residues. CDR1 is MGHDK and CDR2 is SYGVNS in the germline V gene. Trimming cost V 2 bases and J 2 bases, with 12 bases left between them.

This clonotype has a count of ten or more. V and J are TRBV6-1 and TRBJ2-3; no definite D call. Per germline, CDR1 MNHNS and CDR2 SASEGT. The length of the CDR3 is 15 residues. V was pared by 1 base and J by 0 bases, with 8 bases between. This CDR3 reads CASSEGPVSTDTQYF. DNA of the CDR3: TGTGCCAGCAGTGAAGGTCCAGTTAGCACAGATACGCAGTATTTT.

On this clonotype itself: This sequence may be a read error, since a much larger clone differs from it by one base. CDR3 sequence reads: CSGMTGDHTEAFF. As DNA, the CDR3 is TGCAGCGGGATGACAGGGGATCACACTGAAGCTTTCTTT. The gene calls are TRBV29-1 and TRBJ1-1; 8 bases are shared with TRBD1. With 7 bases clipped from V and 3 bases from J, the junction kept 7 bases outside the gene matches. CDR3 size: 13 residues. Germline lookup yields CDR1 SQVTM and CDR2 ANQGSEA. The entire variable domain, with the rest obtained from reference TRBV29-1 and TRBJ1-1, is as follows: SAVISQKPSRDICQRGTSLTIQCQVDSQVTMMFWYRQQPGQSLTLIATANQGSEATYESGFVIDKFPISRPNLTFSTLTVSNMSPEDSSIYLCSGMTGDHTEAFFGQGTRLTVV.

The V and J genes are TRBV3-1 and TRBJ2-7; D perhaps matches TRBD1 (5 bases). Germline V gene lookup returns CDR1 LGHDT and CDR2 YNNKEL (reference sequence). The germline V and J ends were trimmed by 3 bases and 2 bases, with 8 bases remaining between them. The CDR3 has 13 residues. In nucleotides, the CDR3 is TGTGCCAGCAGCCAGGGGCAACCCTACGAGCAGTACTTC. This translates into CASSQGQPYEQYF.

This chain joins TRBV28 and TRBJ2-5; 8 bases are a match to TRBD1. The junction had 7 bases not matched to a gene; V was cut back by 6 bases and J by 4 bases. Germline V gene sequence: CDR1 MDHEN, CDR2 SYDVKM. The CDR3 length is 14 residues. The CDR3, as DNA: TGTGCCAGCAGCCGTTCCGGGACAGGAGAGACCCAGTACTTC. Translated, it gives CASSRSGTGETQYF.

This clonotype was observed at least ten times. The chain combines TRBV19 with TRBJ2-4, with 9 bases that match TRBD1. The V gene's germline CDR1 is LNHDA and CDR2 SQIVND (reference sequence). The CDR3 sequence is 14 residues long. V lost 6 bases to trimming and J lost 9 bases; unmatched junction nucleotides: 9. DNA of the CDR3: TGTGCCAGTAGCCGGGACAGGGATGATGGCATTCAGTACTTC. Protein sequence: CASSRDRDDGIQYF.

The chain employs TRBV7-3 and TRBJ1-3; D call uncertain. Germline loops: CDR1 SGHTA, CDR2 FQGTGA. Trimming took off 4 bases at V and 0 bases at J, with 13 bases between the two ends. This CDR3 spans 16 amino acids. In nucleotides, the CDR3 is TGTGCCAGCAGCTCCCACGGACGCTCCTCTGGAAACACCATATATTTT. Amino acids: CASSSHGRSSGNTIYF.

This clonotype was seen more than once but under ten times. This rearrangement joins TRBV3-2 to TRBJ2-1; the table calls TRBD2, which could not be checked here. TRBV3-2 is flagged as a pseudogene. This CDR3 has 17 amino acids. The CDR3 DNA follows: TGTGCCAGCAGCCAAGTAGGGACCCTAGCGGGAGGCGATGAGCAGTTCTTC. Its translation is CASSQVGTLAGGDEQFF.

This clonotype has a handful of counts. The chain is built from TRBV5-1 and TRBJ2-3; D is undetermined. The CDR3 contains 12 residues. Germline values: CDR1 SGHRS, CDR2 YFSETQ. Trimming removed 5 bases at V and 4 bases at J, with 8 bases between. The CDR3 reads CASSFYPDTQYF. The CDR3 DNA reads TGCGCCAGCAGTTTTTACCCAGATACGCAGTATTTT.